This is a list of T cell receptor beta chains from one sample in a study of technical replicates of blood from a few donors. Here immunoSEQ multiplex PCR was the method, and the copy in TCRdb shows in-frame clones only, minus some. In the table there are tens of thousands of clones, approximately 93% of which are singletons. Material: T cells isolated from PBMCs. The origin of the receptors is a human donor in good health. Both conserved end residues are part of each CDR3. Fields, in order: J gene, V gene, D gene, clone size, CDR3 DNA, CDR3 protein. The D gene is left open where the match is weak. Clone size is given for some rows only: seen once, a few or many times, or a class if the clone is expanded.

J gene: TRBJ2-3; V gene: TRBV6-1; D gene: TRBD2; clone size: once; CDR3 DNA: TGTGCCGGTAAGACTAGCGGGAGTAGGACAGATACGCAGTATTTT; CDR3 protein: CAGKTSGSRTDTQYF
J gene: TRBJ2-7; V gene: TRBV5-8; D gene: -; clone size: -; CDR3 DNA: TGTGCCAGCAGCTTGGACAGATTCTCCTACGAGCAGTACTTC; CDR3 protein: CASSLDRFSYEQYF
J gene: TRBJ2-7; V gene: TRBV6-1; D gene: TRBD2; clone size: once; CDR3 DNA: TGTGCCAGCAGTGAAGCCAGCGGGGGGGACGAGCAGTACTTC; CDR3 protein: CASSEASGGDEQYF
J gene: TRBJ2-5; V gene: TRBV5-1; D gene: TRBD1; clone size: -; CDR3 DNA: TGCGCCAGCAGCTCCACAGGGGGCGGCAGCGAGACCCAGTACTTC; CDR3 protein: CASSSTGGGSETQYF
J gene: TRBJ1-2; V gene: TRBV5-1; D gene: -; clone size: -; CDR3 DNA: TGCGCCAGCAGCTTGGCAGGGGACTATGGCTACACCTTC; CDR3 protein: CASSLAGDYGYTF
J gene: TRBJ2-1; V gene: TRBV7-8; D gene: TRBD1; clone size: -; CDR3 DNA: TGTGCCAGCAGCCTAGGGACAGGGGGAGGCAATGAGCAGTTCTTC; CDR3 protein: CASSLGTGGGNEQFF
J gene: TRBJ2-5; V gene: TRBV5-1; D gene: -; clone size: -; CDR3 DNA: TGCGCCAGCAGCTTGGGCCGACAGGTCCAAGAGACCCAGTACTTC; CDR3 protein: CASSLGRQVQETQYF
J gene: TRBJ1-4; V gene: TRBV11-2; D gene: -; clone size: -; CDR3 DNA: TGTGCCAGCAGCTTAGTGCCGACAGTGAAACTGTTTTTT; CDR3 protein: CASSLVPTVKLFF
J gene: TRBJ2-2; V gene: TRBV25-1; D gene: TRBD2; clone size: -; CDR3 DNA: TGTGCCAGCAGTGAAACCGGGACTAGCGGGATAACCGGGGAGCTGTTTTTT; CDR3 protein: CASSETGTSGITGELFF
J gene: TRBJ1-1; V gene: TRBV2; D gene: -; clone size: few; CDR3 DNA: TGTGCCAGCAGGGAAAGGGGAACTGAAGCTTTCTTT; CDR3 protein: CASRERGTEAFF
J gene: TRBJ2-5; V gene: TRBV10-1; D gene: -; clone size: -; CDR3 DNA: TGCGCCAGCAGCGGGTCAGGCGGGGAGACCCAGTACTTC; CDR3 protein: CASSGSGGETQYF
J gene: TRBJ1-5; V gene: TRBV19; D gene: -; clone size: -; CDR3 DNA: TGTGCCAGTTGGTCCAGGGTGGGGAATCAGCCCCAGCATTTT; CDR3 protein: CASWSRVGNQPQHF
J gene: TRBJ2-7; V gene: TRBV28; D gene: TRBD1; clone size: few; CDR3 DNA: TGTGCCAGCGGCTGGACAGGCGGTTCGAAGCAGTACTTC; CDR3 protein: CASGWTGGSKQYF
J gene: TRBJ2-6; V gene: TRBV2; D gene: TRBD1; clone size: -; CDR3 DNA: TGTGCCAGCAGTCGGGACAGGTATTCTGGGGCCAACGTCCTGACTTTC; CDR3 protein: CASSRDRYSGANVLTF
J gene: TRBJ2-3; V gene: TRBV6-1; D gene: TRBD2; clone size: once; CDR3 DNA: TGTGCCAGCAGTCATAGCGGGGAGGGTGGAGATACGCAGTATTTT; CDR3 protein: CASSHSGEGGDTQYF
J gene: TRBJ1-2; V gene: TRBV5-1; D gene: -; clone size: once; CDR3 DNA: TGCGCCAGCAGCCTTAACAGGGCGGGGGAAGATGGCTACACCTTC; CDR3 protein: CASSLNRAGEDGYTF
J gene: TRBJ1-5; V gene: TRBV6-5; D gene: -; clone size: once; CDR3 DNA: TGTGCCAGCAGTCGTCGCAATCAGCCCCAGCATTTT; CDR3 protein: CASSRRNQPQHF
J gene: TRBJ2-1; V gene: TRBV7-9; D gene: TRBD2; clone size: -; CDR3 DNA: TGTGCCAGCAGCTTATTAACGGGGGAGGGCAATGAGCAGTTCTTC; CDR3 protein: CASSLLTGEGNEQFF
J gene: TRBJ1-1; V gene: TRBV7-9; D gene: TRBD1; clone size: -; CDR3 DNA: TGTGCCAGCAGCTTTGGGACAGGGATGATGAACACTGAAGCTTTCTTT; CDR3 protein: CASSFGTGMMNTEAFF
J gene: TRBJ1-2; V gene: TRBV7-9; D gene: -; clone size: -; CDR3 DNA: TGTGCCAGCAGCTGGGGGCCTGAATATGGCTACACCTTC; CDR3 protein: CASSWGPEYGYTF
J gene: TRBJ2-3; V gene: TRBV6-1; D gene: -; clone size: -; CDR3 DNA: TGTGCCAGCAGTGAATGGGGGGGCCGGACAGATACGCAGTATTTT; CDR3 protein: CASSEWGGRTDTQYF
J gene: TRBJ1-6; V gene: TRBV4-1; D gene: TRBD1; clone size: -; CDR3 DNA: TGCGCCAGCAGCCAAGTGGCAGGGGGCGATTCACCCCTCCACTTT; CDR3 protein: CASSQVAGGDSPLHF
J gene: TRBJ1-1; V gene: TRBV18; D gene: -; clone size: -; CDR3 DNA: TGTGCCAGCTCATCCTCCGGGATCCGCCCCACTGAAGCTTTCTTT; CDR3 protein: CASSSSGIRPTEAFF